The table lists the clone carrying this T cell receptor beta chain with many counts. V lost 3 bases to trimming and J lost 0 bases, with 10 bases between them. Germline V CDR1 and CDR2: SGHDT, YYEEEE. The CDR3 consists of 14 residues. Each CDR3 protein is one row after TCRdb ran MiXCR on the 5' RACE reads. The data show about 32,000 distinct CDR3 sequences, 25% to 30% seen once. Tregs were sorted as CD4+CD25+CD127-/low cells. This receptor was taken from a female donor with breast cancer. Sequencing used tumor-infiltrating Tregs sorted from the breast tumor. V is TRBV5-6 and J is TRBJ2-7, with a tentative D call TRBD1 (6 bases). The CDR3 here is CASSWDTISYEQYF. The CDR3 coding sequence is TGTGCCAGCAGCTGGGACACCATCTCCTACGAGCAGTACTTC.